A single sample is the source of the 14 T cell receptor beta chains below, sequenced in a study of regulatory T cells in long-lasting Graves disease. Time point here: persistent/refractory GD, antithyroid drugs over 5 years with positive TRAb. PBMC-derived RNA was used for the TCR library. Through Arm-PCR of CDR3 regions and iRepertoire HTBI primers, TCR beta libraries were built. TCRdb recomputed calls from the multiplex PCR reads with MiXCR, one row per CDR3 protein. This table holds under 350,000 distinct CDR3 sequences, around a fifth found once. The starting material was peripheral blood mononuclear cells (PBMCs), obtained when the disease was refractory, from a patient treated with antithyroid drugs. Source of these receptors: a female donor with Graves disease.

This clonotype was recorded many times. The rearrangement links TRBV6-9 to TRBJ1-5; a possible D gene is TRBD1 (6 bases). CDR3 size: 15 residues. V lost 3 bases and J 9 bases, leaving 18 bases between the germline ends. Germline CDR1 and CDR2: MNHGY and SVAAGI. CDR3 nucleotide sequence: TGTGCCAGCAGTTACTCGAAGGGGGGCCCCGGGCCCCAGCATTTT. Translation gives CASSYSKGGPGPQHF.

The chain uses TRBV3-1 and TRBJ1-1, with 8 positions matching TRBD1. Per the germline V gene, CDR1 is LGHDT and CDR2 is YNNKEL (reference sequence). V gave up 0 bases and J gave up 0 bases; unmatched junction bases: 9. The CDR3 is 18 residues long. CDR3 sequence reads: CASSQEVSTGDLNTEAFF. CDR3 DNA sequence: TGTGCCAGCAGCCAAGAGGTCTCGACAGGGGACTTGAACACTGAAGCTTTCTTT.

J is TRBJ1-1 and V is TRBV6-1; D not certain. The CDR3 sequence is 15 residues long. Germline loops: CDR1 MNHNS, CDR2 SASEGT. V shed 6 bases and J shed 1 base, with 15 bases lying between them. CDR3: CASRDWAGGNTEAFF. For the CDR3, the DNA is TGTGCCAGCAGGGATTGGGCCGGAGGGAACACTGAAGCTTTCTTT.

The genes are TRBV7-9 and TRBJ1-6, with D hard to call. Germline assignment: CDR1 SEHNR and CDR2 FQNEAQ (reference sequence). V shed 0 bases and J shed 4 bases, with 4 bases lying between them. The CDR3 covers 14 residues. CDR3 region: CASSLAQYNSPLHF. The CDR3 region has the DNA TGTGCCAGCAGCTTAGCACAGTATAATTCACCCCTCCACTTT.

This clonotype was counted a single time. This may arise from a read error, as a much more abundant clone is one base away. This rearrangement joins TRBV9 to TRBJ1-1; D gene unclear. The V end lost 4 bases, the J end lost 4 bases, and 8 bases lay between the germline ends. Germline V gene sequence: CDR1 SGDLS, CDR2 YYNGEE. This CDR3 comprises 12 residues. This CDR3 reads CASSPTLTEAFF. The CDR3 coding sequence is TGTGCCAGCAGCCCAACTCTCACTGAAGCTTTCTTT.

The V call is TRBV7-2, the J call TRBJ2-7; D is unclear. The CDR3 contains 13 residues. The V gene lost 5 bases and the J gene lost 2 bases, with 10 bases spanning the gap. Germline V lookup: CDR1 SGHTA, CDR2 FQGNSA. The CDR3 region has the DNA TGTGCCAGCAGCCCCGCCGGCCCCTACGAGCAGTACTTC. This codes for CASSPAGPYEQYF. Full variable domain (outside the CDR3, taken from reference TRBV7-2 and TRBJ2-7): GAGVSQSPSNKVTEKGKDVELRCDPISGHTALYWYRQSLGQGLEFLIYFQGNSAPDKSGLPSDRFSAERTGGSVSTLTIQRTQQEDSAVYLCASSPAGPYEQYFGPGTRLTVT.

Concerning this clonotype itself: A read error may be the cause here, since a much bigger clone is one base away. The rearrangement links TRBV2 to TRBJ2-7; D remains unclear. The CDR3 runs 15 residues. Trimming removed 4 bases at V and 0 bases at J, with 13 bases between. Germline assignment: CDR1 SNHLY and CDR2 FYNNEI. CDR3 DNA sequence: TGTGCCAGCAGTGTGGAACAGACCCCCTCCTACGAGCAGTACTTC. It specifies CASSVEQTPSYEQYF.

The DNA of the CDR3 is TGTGCCTGGAGTGTGGTTAGCGGCTACACAGATACGCAGTATTTT. This translates into CAWSVVSGYTDTQYF. The chain uses TRBV30 and TRBJ2-3; D possibly corresponds to TRBD2 (6 bases). V was clipped by 0 bases and J by 2 bases, with 12 bases between them. The CDR3 is made up of 15 amino acids. Germline V gives CDR1 GTSNPN, CDR2 SVGIG (reference sequence).

About this clonotype itself: A much bigger clone sits one base away, suggesting this may be a read error. The CDR3: CSARDYPAEGETQYF. For the CDR3, the DNA is TGCAGTGCTAGAGACTATCCAGCGGAGGGGGAGACCCAGTACTTC. The rearrangement uses TRBV20-1 and TRBJ2-5, with D maybe TRBD2 (6 bases). V lost 0 bases and J lost 5, with 16 bases in between. The CDR3 spans 15 residues. Germline lookup yields CDR1 DFQATT and CDR2 SNEGSKA (reference sequence).

The genes are TRBV20-1 and TRBJ2-7; D is tentatively TRBD1 or TRBD2 (5 bases each). CDR3 length: 16 amino acids. Trimming pared 0 bases from V and 3 bases from J, leaving 18 bases between. Germline V gene sequence: CDR1 DFQATT, CDR2 SNEGSKA (reference sequence). Written as DNA, the CDR3 is TGCAGTGCTAGAGACTTAGGAACCGGGGCGTACTACGAGCAGTACTTC. It codes for CSARDLGTGAYYEQYF.

This clonotype was recorded at least ten times. The V call is TRBV11-2, the J call TRBJ2-7; 8 bases agree with TRBD1. CDR1 and CDR2 from the germline V gene are SGHAT and FQNNGV. The CDR3 totals 15 residues. J was trimmed by 2 bases and V by 0 bases; bases with no gene match: 3. The CDR3 DNA follows: TGTGCCAGCAGCTTAGATTGGACAGGGACCTACGAGCAGTACTTC. Residues: CASSLDWTGTYEQYF. The full variable domain, its missing parts supplied by reference TRBV11-2 and TRBJ2-7, is EAGVAQSPRYKIIEKRQSVAFWCNPISGHATLYWYQQILGQGPKLLIQFQNNGVVDDSQLPKDRFSAERLKGVDSTLKIQPAKLEDSAVYLCASSLDWTGTYEQYFGPGTRLTVT.

The table lists this clonotype with many counts. The chain combines TRBV10-3 with TRBJ2-7; 8 positions agree with TRBD2. This CDR3 is built from 13 residues. From germline, CDR1 is ENHRY and CDR2 SYGVKD. Germline trimming cut 10 bases from V and 3 bases from J; bases unmatched to any gene: 8. CDR3 amino acids: CATGGGGYYEQYF. The CDR3 region has the DNA TGTGCCACCGGGGGGGGCGGATACTACGAGCAGTACTTC.

This chain links TRBV7-9 with TRBJ1-3; TRBD1 matches at 7 bases. Unmatched junction bases numbered 7, after V lost 5 bases and J lost 9 bases. The length of the CDR3 is 13 residues. Per the germline V gene, CDR1 is SEHNR and CDR2 is FQNEAQ (reference sequence). The CDR3 DNA reads as TGTGCCAGCAGCCCGACAGGGCTAGGCACCATATATTTT. Translation gives CASSPTGLGTIYF. Combining the CDR3 with reference TRBV7-9 and TRBJ1-3 gives the whole variable domain DTGVSQNPRHKITKRGQNVTFRCDPISEHNRLYWYRQTLGQGPEFLTYFQNEAQLEKSRLLSDRFSAERPKGSFSTLEIQRTEQGDSAMYLCASSPTGLGTIYFGEGSWLTVV.

The chain carries TRBV5-1 and TRBJ2-2; D gene unclear. Looked up from germline, CDR1 is SGHRS and CDR2 is YFSETQ. This CDR3 spans 15 amino acids. The V end lost 4 bases, the J end lost 0 bases, and 10 bases lay between the germline ends. The CDR3 coding sequence is TGCGCCAGCAGCCCCCTCCAATCGAACACCGGGGAGCTGTTTTTT. Its translation: CASSPLQSNTGELFF.